A selection of T cell receptor beta chains follows, all from one sample in a study of CD8+ T cells in alopecia areata. Only in-frame clones appear in the TCRdb table, and some are missing; sequencing was by immunoSEQ multiplex PCR. The repertoire holds a few hundred thousand clones, 35% to 40% seen once, with under 0.55% in the top ten. Sequences were derived from CD4+ T cells sorted from blood, sampled around week 30, from a patient treated with tofacitinib. These receptors were taken from a human donor with alopecia areata. Each CDR3 is given with its conserved first and last residue.

v_call cdr3_aa
TRBV5-6 CASSLRDSSYNEQFF
TRBV5-1 CASSLYLTRQGANTGELFF
TRBV4-1 CASSQGPRDRAEKLFF
TRBV30 CAWSVLAGEGEQYF
TRBV5-1 CASSLDVRVGNTEAFF
TRBV15 CATSRVRDNNEQFF
TRBV7-9 CASSSWGSLISYEQYF
TRBV6-5 CASSYTTGGANVLTF
TRBV7-9 CASSPEQTQYF
TRBV6-6 CAIQRGQTEKLFF
TRBV7-9 CASSSFDRFSIQYF
TRBV5-4 CASSFGYEQYF
TRBV5-1 CASSLSGEFYEQYF
TRBV5-1 CASSLLEDTQYF
TRBV6-1 CASHGQTISQPQHF
TRBV6-5 CASRSGANVLTF
TRBV29-1 CSAGTYEQYF
TRBV7-9 CASSAPPGSGANVLTF
TRBV5-8 CASSLAVKRDTDTQYF
TRBV18 CASSPRQENIQYF
TRBV7-9 CASSPNDRGKQYF
TRBV2 CASSDQAPQWYGYTF
TRBV2 CASSEGRAQRSEQYF
TRBV6-5 CASRPEMFMNTEAFF
TRBV27 CASSLIHGEAFF
TRBV29-1 CSVEGPGIYGYTF
TRBV5-1 CASSPARSSYNEQFF
TRBV4-2 CASSQALASTDTQYF
TRBV7-2 CASRRLAEETQYF
TRBV27 CASSSQDRGQATNEKLFF
TRBV7-2 CASSWDSGFQETQYF
TRBV18 CASSPPRGDYTEAFF
TRBV11-2 CASSSGGSRSYNEQFF
TRBV30 CAWTRLAGITADTQYF
TRBV18 CASSPGGVPVNTEAFF
TRBV30 CAWSVSRGTLYGYTF
TRBV18 CASSPTSGSSYNEQFF
TRBV6-5 CASRVTSQQRDIQYF
TRBV7-6 CASSSAGLAGDTGELFF
TRBV29-1 CSVEGTSGANVLTF
TRBV6-6 CASSRQAIYGYTF
TRBV5-1 CASSPTDFSNTGELFF
TRBV2 CASARDLGGEQYF
TRBV7-8 CASSLSRGQRVYNEQFF
TRBV27 CASSDPGQGRVEQYF
TRBV5-6 CASSLYDRGFHQPQHF